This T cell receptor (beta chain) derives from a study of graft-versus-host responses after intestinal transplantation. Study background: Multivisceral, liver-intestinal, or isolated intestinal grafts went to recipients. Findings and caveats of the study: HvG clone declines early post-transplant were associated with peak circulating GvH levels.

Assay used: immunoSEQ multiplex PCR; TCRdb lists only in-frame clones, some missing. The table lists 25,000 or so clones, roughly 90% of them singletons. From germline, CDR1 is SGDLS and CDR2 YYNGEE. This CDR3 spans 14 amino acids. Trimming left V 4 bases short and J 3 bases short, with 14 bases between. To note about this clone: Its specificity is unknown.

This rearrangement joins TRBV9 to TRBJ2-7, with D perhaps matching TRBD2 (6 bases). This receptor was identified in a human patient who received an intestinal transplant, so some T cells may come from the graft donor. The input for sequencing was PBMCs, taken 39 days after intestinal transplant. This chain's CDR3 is CASSPETRSYEQYF. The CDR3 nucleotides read TGTGCCAGCAGCCCCGAGACTAGAAGCTACGAGCAGTACTTC.